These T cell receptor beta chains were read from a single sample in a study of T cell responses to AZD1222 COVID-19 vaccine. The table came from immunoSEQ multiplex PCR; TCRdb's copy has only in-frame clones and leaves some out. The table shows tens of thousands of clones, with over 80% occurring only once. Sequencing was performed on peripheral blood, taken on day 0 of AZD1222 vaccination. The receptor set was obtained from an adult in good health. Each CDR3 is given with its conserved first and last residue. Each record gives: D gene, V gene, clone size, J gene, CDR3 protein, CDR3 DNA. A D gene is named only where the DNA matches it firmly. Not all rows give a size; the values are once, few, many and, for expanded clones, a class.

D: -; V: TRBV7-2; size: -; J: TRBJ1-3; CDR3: CASSSGVGNTIYF; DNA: TGTGCCAGCAGTTCAGGGGTAGGAAACACCATATATTTT
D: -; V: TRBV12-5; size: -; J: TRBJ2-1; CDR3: CASGGLTGDAPDEQFF; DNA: TGTGCTAGTGGCGGACTCACGGGGGACGCTCCGGATGAGCAGTTCTTC
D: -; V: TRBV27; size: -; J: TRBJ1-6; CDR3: CASSPTKLSPLHF; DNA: TGTGCCAGCAGTCCGACGAAGCTCTCACCCCTCCACTTT
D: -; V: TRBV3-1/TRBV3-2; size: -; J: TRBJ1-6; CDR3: CASSQDSTGGSPLHF; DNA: TGTGCCAGCAGCCAAGATTCCACAGGCGGGTCACCCCTCCACTTT
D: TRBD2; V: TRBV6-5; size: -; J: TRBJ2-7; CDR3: CASRKTSGGGEQYF; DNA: TGTGCCAGCAGGAAGACTAGCGGGGGCGGCGAGCAGTACTTC
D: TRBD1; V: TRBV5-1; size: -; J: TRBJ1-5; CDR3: CASSPDRVGDQPQHF; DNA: TGCGCCAGCAGCCCTGACAGGGTTGGGGATCAGCCCCAGCATTTT
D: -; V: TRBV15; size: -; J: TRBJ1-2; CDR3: CATSWRGSDLGYTF; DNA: TGTGCCACCAGCTGGAGAGGGTCCGACCTTGGCTACACCTTC
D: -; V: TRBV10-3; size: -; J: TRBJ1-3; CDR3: CAISPPSGNTIYF; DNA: TGTGCCATCAGTCCCCCCTCTGGAAACACCATATATTTT
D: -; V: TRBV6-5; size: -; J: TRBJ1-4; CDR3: CASSTGNNEKLFF; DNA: TGTGCCAGCAGTACCGGGAATAATGAAAAACTGTTTTTT
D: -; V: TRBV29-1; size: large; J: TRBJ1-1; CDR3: CSVVGGFMNTEAFF; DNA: TGCAGCGTTGTGGGTGGCTTCATGAACACTGAAGCTTTCTTT
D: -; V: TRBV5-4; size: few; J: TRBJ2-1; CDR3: CASRTRESEQFF; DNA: TGTGCCAGCAGAACGAGGGAATCTGAGCAGTTCTTC
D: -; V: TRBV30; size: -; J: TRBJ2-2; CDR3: CAWSGANPTGELFF; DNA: TGTGCCTGGAGCGGGGCCAACCCCACCGGGGAGCTGTTTTTT
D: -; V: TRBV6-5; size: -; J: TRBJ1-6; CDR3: CAIVRDGHSPLHF; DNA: TGTGCCATCGTCCGGGACGGACATTCACCCCTCCACTTT